The 31 T cell receptor beta chains below come from one sample, sequenced in a study of regulatory T cells in long-lasting Graves disease (dated by TCRdb to 2020 to 2023). To prepare the library, multiplex PCR was applied. For sequencing, an Illumina HiSeq 4000 was employed. iRepertoire HTBI primers and Arm-PCR amplification of CDR3 regions were used to construct TCR beta libraries. The public reads were quality trimmed at Q25 with fastp and then assembled into clones with MiXCR by TCRdb, keeping productive beta chains. Rows with a matching CDR3 protein are joined into one entry that keeps the most common DNA and genes. Recorded for this sample are 200,000 to 250,000 distinct CDR3 sequences; around 19% of them occurred a single time. The top ten clonotypes cover over 9.5% of the sample. The meaning of the sample's time point label: newly diagnosed GD, antithyroid drugs for less than 3 months. For both TCR sequencing and RNA sequencing, RNA was extracted from PBMCs in TRIzol.

This sample also appeared in a second study, on T cells in Graves' hyperthyroidism and ophthalmopathy.

The sample in question was peripheral blood mononuclear cells (PBMCs), obtained at new diagnosis, from a patient treated with antithyroid drugs. These receptors all stem from a woman in her 30s with Graves disease. Donor details come from another sample of the same person, matched by shared clones.

There are many counts of this clonotype. J is TRBJ2-7 and V is TRBV29-1; 8 bases are shared with TRBD1. The V gene end was trimmed by 4 bases and the J gene end by 3 bases; junction bases not matched to a gene: 5. Germline CDR1 SQVTM, CDR2 ANQGSEA. The CDR3 spans 13 residues. CDR3 residues: CSVARTGNYEQYF. CDR3 in DNA: TGCAGCGTTGCCCGGACAGGGAACTACGAGCAGTACTTC.

The sample holds many counts of this clonotype. The V gene is TRBV14, the J gene TRBJ2-7; 9 bases fit TRBD1. CDR1 and CDR2 (germline): SGHDN, FVKESK. With 4 bases clipped from V and 4 bases from J, the junction kept 5 bases outside the gene matches. The CDR3 is 14 residues long. The CDR3 nucleotides are TGTGCCAGCAGCCGAGGGACAGGGTGGTACGAGCAGTACTTC. It codes for CASSRGTGWYEQYF. Full variable domain (rest looked up from reference TRBV14 and TRBJ2-7): EAGVTQFPSHSVIEKGQTVTLRCDPISGHDNLYWYRRVMGKEIKFLLHFVKESKQDESGMPNNRFLAERTGGTYSTLKVQPAELEDSGVYFCASSRGTGWYEQYFGPGTRLTVT.

V and J are TRBV4-1 and TRBJ2-1; TRBD2 might be the D (7 bases). Trimming stripped 2 bases from V and 1 base from J, with 21 bases between. The CDR3 is 19 residues long. Germline CDR1 is MGHRA and CDR2 is YSYEKL. CDR3 sequence reads: CASSQRGGGAGVSYNEQFF. CDR3 in DNA: TGCGCCAGCAGCCAAAGAGGGGGGGGCGCGGGAGTGTCCTACAATGAGCAGTTCTTC.

In this sample, this clonotype turned up many times. The CDR3 reads CSASVRTNEKLFF. CDR3 sequence (DNA): TGCAGTGCTAGCGTCAGAACGAATGAAAAACTGTTTTTT. V is TRBV20-1 and J is TRBJ1-4; D is uncertain. This CDR3 has 13 residues. V lost 3 bases and J lost 5, with 10 bases in between. The V gene's germline CDR1 is DFQATT and CDR2 SNEGSKA (reference sequence).

This clonotype was found many times. This chain connects TRBV28 to TRBJ1-4, with a tentative D call TRBD1 (5 bases). The CDR3 loop spans 15 amino acids. Germline-derived CDR1 and CDR2 are MDHEN and SYDVKM. Trimming took 2 bases from V and 4 from J, leaving 11 bases between them. CDR3 coding DNA: TGTGCCAGCAGTTTAGATGGGGCTTTTAATGAAAAACTGTTTTTT. Translation: CASSLDGAFNEKLFF.

This clonotype was detected ten times or more. The chain carries TRBV4-2 and TRBJ2-1; 8 bases line up with TRBD2. The ends lost 0 bases at V and 2 bases at J; junction bases unmatched: 3. The CDR3 length is 16 residues. Per the germline V gene, CDR1 is LGHNA and CDR2 is YNFKEQ. CDR3 residues: CASSQDDGRAYNEQFF. The CDR3 region has the DNA TGTGCCAGCAGCCAAGATGACGGGAGGGCCTACAATGAGCAGTTCTTC.

The gene calls are TRBV20-1 and TRBJ1-2; TRBD1 matches 7 bases. V gave up 1 base and J gave up 3 bases; unmatched junction bases: 8. This CDR3 has 15 amino acids. The germline gives CDR1 DFQATT, CDR2 SNEGSKA (reference sequence). CDR3: CSARVLGGEDYGYTF. In DNA form, the CDR3 reads TGCAGTGCTAGAGTCTTAGGGGGCGAGGACTATGGCTACACCTTC.

This clonotype came up a few times. The chain combines TRBV12-3 or TRBV12-4 with TRBJ1-5; D is uncertain. The CDR3 sequence is 14 residues long. The V gene lost 3 bases and the J gene lost 6 bases, with 12 bases spanning the gap. The CDR3 sequence: CASSFVGMGQPQHF. CDR3 nucleotide sequence: TGTGCCAGCAGTTTCGTGGGGATGGGTCAGCCCCAGCATTTT.

This clonotype was observed at least ten times. The rearrangement links TRBV5-1 to TRBJ2-7; TRBD2 agrees at 7 bases. Germline CDR1 and CDR2: SGHRS and YFSETQ. This CDR3 spans 13 amino acids. V lost 5 bases, J lost 1 base, and 3 bases stayed unmatched. Here the CDR3 reads CASRIGGSYEQYF. CDR3 bases: TGCGCCAGCAGGATCGGGGGGTCCTACGAGCAGTACTTC.

This clonotype was seen repeatedly, ten times or more. This chain's CDR3 is CASSIVGPTEAFF. As DNA, the CDR3 is TGTGCCAGTAGTATAGTTGGGCCCACTGAAGCTTTCTTT. The rearrangement joins TRBV19 to TRBJ1-1; unclear D gene. The CDR3 sequence is 13 residues long. V lost 1 base and J lost 4, with 7 bases in between. CDR1 and CDR2 from the germline V gene are LNHDA and SQIVND (reference sequence).

There are many counts of this clonotype. The chain couples TRBV27 to TRBJ1-1; D not certain. The length of the CDR3 is 15 residues. Trimming pared 0 bases from V and 1 base from J, leaving 9 bases between. Germline CDR1 MNHEY, CDR2 SMNVEV (reference sequence). CDR3 in amino acids: CASSLSNGGNTEAFF. The CDR3, as DNA: TGTGCCAGCAGTTTATCGAACGGAGGGAACACTGAAGCTTTCTTT.

Points on this clonotype: A much larger clone is a single base away; this may be a read error. The chain carries TRBV7-9 and TRBJ2-5; 10 bases are a match to TRBD2. This CDR3 has 13 amino acids. CDR1 and CDR2 from the germline V gene are SEHNR and FQNEAQ (reference sequence). The CDR3 nucleotides are TGTACCAGCAGGACTAGCGGCGAAGAGACCCAGTACTTC. Its protein is CTSRTSGEETQYF.

This clonotype was counted at least ten times. The J gene is TRBJ2-7, the V gene TRBV30; TRBD2 matches 12 bases. This CDR3 contains 14 residues. Germline V lookup: CDR1 GTSNPN, CDR2 SVGIG (reference sequence). Trimming removed 3 bases from V and 6 bases from J; junction bases left unmatched: 6. In DNA, the CDR3 is TGTGCCTGGAGCGGACTAGCGGGAATCTCCGAGCAGTACTTC. Protein sequence: CAWSGLAGISEQYF.

Many counts were recorded for this clonotype. This chain connects TRBV2 to TRBJ1-2; D remains unclear. Trimming stripped 6 bases from V and 8 bases from J, with 16 bases between. Germline V gene data show CDR1 as SNHLY and CDR2 as FYNNEI. The CDR3 loop spans 13 amino acids. CDR3 nucleotide sequence: TGTGCCAGCAGAAGCTACACGGGCGGGGGCTACACCTTC. As protein: CASRSYTGGGYTF. The entire variable domain, with the rest obtained from reference TRBV2 and TRBJ1-2, is as follows: EPEVTQTPSHQVTQMGQEVILRCVPISNHLYFYWYRQILGQKVEFLVSFYNNEISEKSEIFDDQFSVERPDGSNFTLKIRSTKLEDSAMYFCASRSYTGGGYTFGSGTRLTVV.

This clonotype occurred many times. This chain joins TRBV19 and TRBJ1-1; TRBD1 might be the D (5 bases). Germline CDR1 LNHDA, CDR2 SQIVND (reference sequence). With 6 bases removed from V and 2 bases from J, the gap between germline ends came to 13 bases. This CDR3 is built from 14 residues. The CDR3 sequence: CASSGGRPNTEAFF. DNA for the CDR3: TGTGCCAGTAGCGGGGGACGGCCCAACACTGAAGCTTTCTTT.

In this sample, this clonotype turned up many times. The CDR3 protein is CASSRQARRETQYF. In nucleotides, the CDR3 is TGTGCCAGCAGCCGACAGGCCAGGCGGGAGACCCAGTACTTC. The gene calls are TRBV28 and TRBJ2-5; tentatively, D is TRBD1 (6 bases). The CDR3 runs to 14 residues. The V end lost 6 bases, the J end lost 5 bases, and 16 bases lay between the germline ends. The V gene's germline CDR1 is MDHEN and CDR2 SYDVKM.

As concerns this clonotype: A single base separates this from a much larger clone, so it may be a read error. This chain uses TRBV11-3 with TRBJ2-3, with 7 bases aligning to TRBD2. Germline CDR1 SGHNT, CDR2 YENEEA. The V gene end was trimmed by 1 base and the J gene end by 2 bases; junction bases not matched to a gene: 12. The CDR3 loop spans 18 amino acids. CDR3 in amino acids: CASSLVAIASGITDTQYF. The CDR3 DNA reads as TGTGCCAGCAGCTTAGTAGCGATAGCTAGCGGTATCACAGATACGCAGTATTTT.

There are many counts of this clonotype. The chain joins TRBV6-1 to TRBJ2-1; D may be TRBD1 (5 bases). Trimming removed 6 bases from V and 7 bases from J, with 22 bases in between. Germline values: CDR1 MNHNS, CDR2 SASEGT. The CDR3 is 16 residues long. CDR3 in amino acids: CASSKSQQGLGNEQFF. CDR3 nucleotide sequence: TGTGCCAGCAGCAAATCACAGCAGGGCTTAGGGAATGAGCAGTTCTTC.

This clonotype was counted at least ten times. The V call is TRBV5-1, the J call TRBJ2-7; D is uncertain. Germline loops: CDR1 SGHRS, CDR2 YFSETQ. The CDR3 is made up of 13 amino acids. V was shortened by 0 bases and J by 3 bases, with 7 bases between the two germline ends. Here the CDR3 DNA reads TGCGCCAGCAGCTTGGGGCAGGTCTACGAGCAGTACTTC. Translation gives CASSLGQVYEQYF. Full variable domain (outside the CDR3, taken from reference TRBV5-1 and TRBJ2-7): KAGVTQTPRYLIKTRGQQVTLSCSPISGHRSVSWYQQTPGQGLQFLFEYFSETQRNKGNFPGRFSGRQFSNSRSEMNVSTLELGDSALYLCASSLGQVYEQYFGPGTRLTVT.

This clonotype was counted only a few times. CDR3 amino acids: CASSLGGAGALNEQFF. The CDR3 region has the DNA TGTGCCAGCAGCTTGGGCGGTGCGGGAGCGCTCAATGAGCAGTTCTTC. The chain joins TRBV5-6 to TRBJ2-1; TRBD2 matches at 7 bases. Germline V lookup: CDR1 SGHDT, CDR2 YYEEEE. Losses at the gene ends were 0 bases for V and 6 bases for J; bases not matched to a gene: 9. CDR3 length: 16 amino acids.

The rearrangement uses TRBV11-2 and TRBJ2-6; 7 bases align to TRBD1. CDR3 length equals 16 residues. V was pared by 4 bases and J by 0 bases, with 3 bases of the junction left unmatched. The germline V gene has CDR1 SGHAT and CDR2 FQNNGV. This chain's CDR3 is CASSSTGNSGANVLTF. The CDR3 coding sequence is TGTGCCAGCAGCTCGACAGGGAACTCTGGGGCCAACGTCCTGACTTTC.

This clonotype was detected many times. The chain employs TRBV6-1 and TRBJ1-2, with 7 nucleotides matching TRBD1. CDR3 length equals 13 residues. J gave up 6 bases and V 6 bases, and 7 bases lay outside the gene matches. The germline CDR1 and CDR2 sequences are MNHNS and SASEGT. CDR3 DNA: TGTGCCAGCAGCCCCGGGACAGAGGATGGCTACACCTTC. Translated: CASSPGTEDGYTF.

This clonotype was picked up many times. The CDR3 DNA is TGTGCCAGCAGTCCACAGGGGCCTGGAAACACCATATATTTT. It encodes CASSPQGPGNTIYF. This chain joins TRBV12-3 or TRBV12-4 and TRBJ1-3; TRBD1 aligns across 7 bases. This CDR3 spans 14 amino acids. The ends lost 5 bases at V and 2 bases at J; junction bases unmatched: 3.

This clonotype was detected a few times. This clone may be a read error of a much larger clone one base away. The chain carries TRBV28 and TRBJ2-3; 11 positions match TRBD2. Germline V gives CDR1 MDHEN, CDR2 SYDVKM. The length of the CDR3 is 15 residues. V shed 8 bases, J shed 5 bases, and the junction held 9 bases outside the gene matches. The CDR3 protein is CASWSLAGGKDTQYF. CDR3 nucleotide sequence: TGTGCCAGCTGGAGCTTAGCGGGGGGGAAAGATACGCAGTATTTT. Full variable domain (missing parts from reference TRBV28 and TRBJ2-3): DVKVTQSSRYLVKRTGEKVFLECVQDMDHENMFWYRQDPGLGLRLIYFSYDVKMKEKGDIPEGYSVSREKKERFSLILESASTNQTSMYLCASWSLAGGKDTQYFGPGTRLTVL.

This clonotype was counted at least ten times. The V and J genes are TRBV11-3 and TRBJ2-6; possible D gene TRBD1, 6 bases. The V gene lost 5 bases and the J gene lost 2 bases, with 16 bases spanning the gap. CDR1 SGHNT and CDR2 YENEEA come from the germline V gene. The CDR3 sequence is 17 residues long. This chain's CDR3 is CASSRRQGHTGANVLTF. CDR3 DNA sequence: TGTGCCAGCAGCCGGCGCCAGGGGCACACTGGGGCCAACGTCCTGACTTTC. The full variable domain, rest sourced from reference TRBV11-3 and TRBJ2-6, is EAGVVQSPRYKIIEKKQPVAFWCNPISGHNTLYWYLQNLGQGPELLIRYENEEAVDDSQLPKDRFSAERLKGVDSTLKIQPAELGDSAVYLCASSRRQGHTGANVLTFGAGSRLTVL.

This clonotype was counted at least ten times. The CDR3 nucleotides are TGCAGTGCTGCTTCAGGCGGATGGGAGCAGTTCTTC. It is translated as CSAASGGWEQFF. V is TRBV20-1 and J is TRBJ2-1; D remains unclear. V lost 5 bases and J lost 10, with 15 bases in between. The CDR3 covers 12 residues. Looked up from germline, CDR1 is DFQATT and CDR2 is SNEGSKA (reference sequence).

This clonotype came up many times. The V gene is TRBV3-1, the J gene TRBJ1-6, with D possibly TRBD1 on 6 matching bases. There are 16 residues in the CDR3. V lost 0 bases, J lost 7 bases, and 13 bases lay in between. Germline lookup yields CDR1 LGHDT and CDR2 YNNKEL (reference sequence). CDR3 DNA: TGTGCCAGCAGCCAAGATGTGCAGGGGTGGAATTCACCCCTCCACTTT. Protein sequence: CASSQDVQGWNSPLHF.

The sample holds many counts of this clonotype. The rearrangement links TRBV28 to TRBJ2-6; no reliable D call. Trimming took 0 bases from V and 0 from J, leaving 6 bases between them. Germline CDR1 is MDHEN and CDR2 is SYDVKM. CDR3 length: 16 amino acids. CDR3 amino acids: CASSLWHSSGANVLTF. The CDR3 region has the DNA TGTGCCAGCAGTTTATGGCACAGCTCTGGGGCCAACGTCCTGACTTTC.

This clonotype was recorded many times. V is TRBV12-3 or TRBV12-4 and J is TRBJ2-2; 12 nucleotides agree with TRBD2. V lost 7 bases and J lost 2; bases outside the gene matches: 2. CDR3 length: 15 residues. In nucleotides, the CDR3 is TGTGCCAGCAAACTAGCGGGAGGTAACACCGGGGAGCTGTTTTTT. This sequence encodes CASKLAGGNTGELFF.

This clonotype has only a few counts. CDR3 loop: CAISEPDGYEQYF. The CDR3 nucleotides read TGTGCCATCAGTGAGCCGGACGGCTACGAGCAGTACTTC. The V call is TRBV10-3, the J call TRBJ2-7; unclear D gene. The CDR3 totals 13 residues. V lost 2 bases and J 3 bases, leaving 8 bases between the germline ends. Germline lookup yields CDR1 ENHRY and CDR2 SYGVKD.

This clonotype was recorded at least ten times. The chain carries TRBV11-2 and TRBJ2-5; 9 bases align to TRBD2. The CDR3 runs to 16 residues. Germline V gene lookup returns CDR1 SGHAT and CDR2 FQNNGV. The V gene end was trimmed by 1 base and the J gene end by 5 bases; junction bases not matched to a gene: 8. CDR3 amino acids: CASSLGVREGGETQYF. The CDR3 DNA sequence: TGTGCCAGCAGCTTAGGGGTGCGGGAGGGCGGGGAGACCCAGTACTTC.